This passage covers 5 T cell receptor beta chains from one sample sequenced in a study of T cells in Graves' hyperthyroidism and ophthalmopathy (dated by TCRdb to the late 2010s). Library generation was performed with multiplex PCR. The data were produced on an Illumina HiSeq 2000. TCR beta CDR3 regions were amplified from RNA transcripts. The first round of RT-PCR for the TCR CDR3 was performed with the HTBI primer set and the Qiagen OneStep RT-PCR kit. TCRdb reprocessing: public reads trimmed at Q25 with fastp, clones called with MiXCR, in-frame beta chains kept. A single entry per CDR3 protein holds the most common genes and DNA from its merged rows. The sample table contains 560,000 or so distinct CDR3 sequences; only one count was recorded for approximately 44% of them. The ten largest clones add up to 8.2% of the sample. Input material: peripheral blood or thyroid tissue (not recorded which). The receptors were sampled from a woman aged 18 to 35 with Graves' hyperthyroidism. Donor details come from another sample of the same person, matched by shared clones.

This clonotype was picked up many times. The CDR3: CASSLGRFDSLNQPQHF. The CDR3 DNA reads TGTGCCAGCAGCTTAGGCCGATTCGACAGCCTCAATCAGCCCCAGCATTTT. The rearrangement joins TRBV7-9 to TRBJ1-5; a weak D match, TRBD1 (5 bases). This CDR3 spans 17 amino acids. Per germline, CDR1 SEHNR and CDR2 FQNEAQ (reference sequence). Trimming removed 1 base from V and 3 bases from J, with 16 bases in between.

This clonotype has a handful of counts. This chain's CDR3 is CASSGQGVYGYTF. In nucleotides, the CDR3 is TGTGCCAGCTCAGGCCAGGGAGTCTATGGCTACACCTTC. The gene calls are TRBV11-3 and TRBJ1-2; tentative D call: TRBD1 (5 bases). This CDR3 is built from 13 residues. V was clipped by 8 bases and J by 4 bases, with 14 bases between them. Germline assignment: CDR1 SGHNT and CDR2 YENEEA.

J is TRBJ2-7 and V is TRBV20-1; 9 nucleotides align to TRBD2. Trimming cost V 4 bases and J 2 bases; bases outside gene matches: 6. Germline loops: CDR1 DFQATT, CDR2 SNEGSKA (reference sequence). This CDR3 region has 14 residues. CDR3: CSATLAGFTYEQYF. CDR3 nucleotide sequence: TGCAGTGCTACTCTAGCGGGATTTACCTACGAGCAGTACTTC.

This clonotype was seen just once. With a much larger clone just one base away, this may be a read error. The chain is built from TRBV29-1 and TRBJ2-5; either TRBD1 or TRBD2 may fit D (5 bases each). The V end lost 8 bases, the J end lost 7 bases, and 17 bases lay between the germline ends. The CDR3 has 12 residues. Germline CDR1 is SQVTM and CDR2 is ANQGSEA. The DNA of the CDR3 is TGCAGCCTCGGGTTCGGGGCTGGGACCCAGTACTTC. Protein: CSLGFGAGTQYF.

This clonotype was recorded at least ten times. The chain couples TRBV6-6 to TRBJ2-5; D is possibly TRBD2 (5 bases). The CDR3 is 13 amino acids. V shed 6 bases and J shed 7 bases, with 15 bases lying between them. CDR1 is MNHNY, CDR2 SVGAGI, per germline (reference sequence). The CDR3 DNA reads TGTGCCAGCAGCGCCGTCTCCGAGGGGACCCAGTACTTC. It encodes CASSAVSEGTQYF.